This T cell receptor beta chain was identified in a study of T-cell reconstitution after alpha-beta-depleted transplantation in children. This sample's TCRbeta library carried unique molecular identifier barcodes. Each CDR3 protein gets one entry after TCRdb re-called the PCR reads with MiXCR. The sample carries about 290,000 distinct CDR3 sequences, 9.5% to 13% recorded once. V was pared by 7 bases and J by 9 bases, with 16 bases between. The germline V gene has CDR1 SQVTM and CDR2 ANQGSEA. CDR3 length: 12 amino acids. Whole-study findings and limits: Alpha-beta T cells present about two months after transplant were reported to originate from several hundred expanded graft clones.

This clonotype was found a few times. As yet, its antigen is unknown. The rearrangement joins TRBV29-1 to TRBJ2-1; a weak D match, TRBD1 (6 bases). The receptor comes from a boy younger than two with acute myeloid leukemia, due to receive a stem cell transplant. Sequenced material: PBMCs, taken before TCRalphabeta/CD19-depleted stem cell transplant. CDR3 loop: CSDREPRGEQFF. The CDR3 region has the DNA TGCAGCGACAGGGAGCCCAGGGGTGAGCAGTTCTTC.